Below, 19 T cell receptor beta chains from the same sample are listed, as sequenced in a study of draining lymph node invasion in breast cancer. Memory conventional CD4 T cells were sorted as CD4+ CD45RA- CD25- cells. TCRdb re-called the bulk RNA-seq reads with MiXCR, one entry per CDR3 protein. The table has more than 3,000 distinct CDR3 sequences, 78% seen once; the top ten hold around 2%. The material sequenced was sorted memory CD4+ effector T cells from a lymph node. The receptors shown here come from a female donor with luminal breast cancer.

The rearrangement links TRBV7-2 to TRBJ2-1, with D possibly being TRBD2 (6 bases). Between the trimmed V and J ends, which lost 4 bases and 9 bases, there was a span of 22 bases. The germline V gene encodes CDR1 SGHTA and CDR2 FQGNSA. The CDR3 sequence is 16 residues long. CDR3: CASSSVLGGISGEQFF. Here the CDR3 DNA reads TGTGCCAGCAGCTCCGTGTTGGGGGGTATATCGGGTGAGCAGTTCTTC.

CDR3 nucleotides: TGTGCCAGCAGCCCTAACAGGGGAGGAACCGGGGAGCTGTTTTTT. Protein sequence: CASSPNRGGTGELFF. The chain uses TRBV12-3 or TRBV12-4 and TRBJ2-2, with a possible D match to TRBD1 (7 bases). Trimming stripped 6 bases from V and 5 bases from J, with 16 bases between. The CDR3 sequence is 15 residues long.

The CDR3 DNA is TGTGCCAGCAGTCCCCGACTTATTAATGAGCAGTTCTTC. It yields the protein CASSPRLINEQFF. J is TRBJ2-1 and V is TRBV6-2 or TRBV6-3; D remains ambiguous. CDR3 size: 13 residues. V dropped 5 bases and J dropped 7 bases, with 12 bases sitting between them. Germline V CDR1 and CDR2: MNHEY, SVGEGT.

V usage is TRBV18 and J usage is TRBJ2-7; 16 bases are shared with TRBD2. V was pared by 2 bases and J by 2 bases, with 0 bases of the junction left unmatched. The germline V gene encodes CDR1 KGHSH and CDR2 LQKENI. The CDR3 totals 16 residues. CDR3 DNA sequence: TGTGCCAGCTCACCAGGGACTAGCGGGAGGGCCTACGAGCAGTACTTC. It codes for CASSPGTSGRAYEQYF.

This clonotype was counted only a few times. The chain recombines TRBV5-1 with TRBJ1-1; D remains unclear. The CDR3 spans 14 residues. Germline V lookup: CDR1 SGHRS, CDR2 YFSETQ. The V end was cut by 0 bases, the J end by 3 bases, with 9 bases between. The CDR3 here is CASSLEPSYTEAFF. The CDR3 region has the DNA TGCGCCAGCAGCTTGGAACCGAGTTACACTGAAGCTTTCTTT.

The chain employs TRBV11-2 and TRBJ1-5; D unresolved. The germline gives CDR1 SGHAT, CDR2 FQNNGV. The CDR3 runs 14 residues. Between the trimmed V and J ends, which lost 5 bases and 1 base, there was a span of 9 bases. Here the CDR3 reads CASSPADSNQPQHF. DNA for the CDR3: TGTGCCAGCAGCCCGGCCGACAGCAATCAGCCCCAGCATTTT.

J is TRBJ2-7 and V is TRBV6-1; D unclear. Germline-derived CDR1 and CDR2 are MNHNS and SASEGT. V dropped 5 bases and J dropped 2 bases, with 10 bases sitting between them. The CDR3 length is 13 residues. The CDR3 DNA reads TGTGCCAGCAGTACCGACACCCCCTACGAGCAGTACTTC. This translates into CASSTDTPYEQYF.

This clonotype showed up just once. V usage is TRBV3-1 and J usage is TRBJ2-3; D remains ambiguous. Germline CDR1 reads LGHDT; CDR2 reads YNNKEL (reference sequence). The CDR3 has 15 amino acids. V lost 3 bases, J lost 0 bases, and 10 bases lay in between. CDR3 region: CASSQAITSTDTQYF. CDR3 bases: TGTGCCAGCAGCCAGGCGATAACTAGCACAGATACGCAGTATTTT.

This clonotype was counted a few times. The chain has TRBV5-5 and TRBJ2-3; 9 bases agree with TRBD2. The CDR3 spans 15 residues. J gave up 4 bases and V 4 bases, and 7 bases lay outside the gene matches. The germline gives CDR1 SGHKS, CDR2 YYEKEE (reference sequence). CDR3 in amino acids: CASSATSGIADTQYF. CDR3 in DNA: TGTGCCAGCAGCGCGACTAGCGGTATAGCAGATACGCAGTATTTT. The whole variable domain, remainder taken from reference TRBV5-5 and TRBJ2-3, is DAGVTQSPTHLIKTRGQQVTLRCSPISGHKSVSWYQQVLGQGPQFIFQYYEKEERGRGNFPDRFSARQFPNYSSELNVNALLLGDSALYLCASSATSGIADTQYFGPGTRLTVL.

The rearrangement links TRBV12-3 or TRBV12-4 to TRBJ1-1; no definite D call. The CDR3 has 13 residues. The V gene lost 5 bases and the J gene lost 5 bases, with 12 bases spanning the gap. This CDR3 reads CASSRTGRTEAFF. CDR3 bases: TGTGCCAGCAGTCGGACGGGTCGGACTGAAGCTTTCTTT.

The J gene is TRBJ2-7, the V gene TRBV7-2; D perhaps matches TRBD2 (6 bases). There are 13 residues in the CDR3. From germline, CDR1 is SGHTA and CDR2 FQGNSA. V lost 5 bases and J lost 3, with 11 bases in between. The CDR3 protein is CASSRRDDYEQYF. The CDR3 DNA follows: TGTGCCAGCAGCCGGCGGGACGACTACGAGCAGTACTTC. The full variable domain, rest sourced from reference TRBV7-2 and TRBJ2-7, is GAGVSQSPSNKVTEKGKDVELRCDPISGHTALYWYRQSLGQGLEFLIYFQGNSAPDKSGLPSDRFSAERTGGSVSTLTIQRTQQEDSAVYLCASSRRDDYEQYFGPGTRLTVT.

V gene TRBV6-5 combines with J gene TRBJ1-3; 7 positions agree with TRBD1. The V gene's germline CDR1 is MNHEY and CDR2 SVGAGI. The V segment lost 2 bases and the J segment 4 bases; nucleotides outside the gene matches: 2. The CDR3 consists of 14 residues. The CDR3 bases are TGTGCCAGCAGTTACAGGGGGCCGGGAAACACCATATATTTT. The encoded protein is CASSYRGPGNTIYF.

The rearrangement uses TRBV20-1 and TRBJ2-2; 8 nucleotides align to TRBD1. V lost 5 bases and J lost 1; bases outside the gene matches: 3. From germline, CDR1 is DFQATT and CDR2 SNEGSKA (reference sequence). The CDR3 totals 14 residues. CDR3 coding DNA: TGCAGTGCTCCCGGGACAGGGAACACCGGGGAGCTGTTTTTT. Protein sequence: CSAPGTGNTGELFF.

The CDR3 nucleotides are TGTGCCAGCAGCTTAGCGGTCACCAACTATGGCTACACCTTC. It is translated as CASSLAVTNYGYTF. This chain uses TRBV7-8 with TRBJ1-2; D unclear. This CDR3 spans 14 amino acids. CDR1 and CDR2 from the germline V gene are SGHVS and FQNEAQ. The germline V and J ends were trimmed by 0 bases and 2 bases, with 7 bases remaining between them.

The V and J genes are TRBV7-3 and TRBJ2-7; the D gene is possibly TRBD2 (5 bases). Trimming pared 7 bases from V and 6 bases from J, leaving 13 bases between. The CDR3 contains 12 residues. From germline, CDR1 is SGHTA and CDR2 FQGTGA. Written as DNA, the CDR3 is TGTGCCAGCATCCTAACGGGGAGCGAGCAGTACTTC. Amino acids: CASILTGSEQYF.

The rearrangement links TRBV12-3 or TRBV12-4 to TRBJ2-3; D remains unclear. The CDR3 is 14 residues long. The V end lost 6 bases, the J end lost 0 bases, and 10 bases lay between the germline ends. The CDR3 sequence: CASSRTRSTDTQYF. The CDR3 DNA reads as TGTGCCAGCAGCAGAACAAGGAGCACAGATACGCAGTATTTT.

This chain joins TRBV18 and TRBJ1-1; D might be TRBD1 (5 bases). There are 15 residues in the CDR3. V was cut by 4 bases and J by 3 bases, with 15 bases left in between. Germline V lookup: CDR1 KGHSH, CDR2 LQKENI. CDR3 in amino acids: CASSQSRPGHTEAFF. In DNA form, the CDR3 reads TGTGCCAGCTCACAGAGTCGGCCAGGGCACACTGAAGCTTTCTTT.

This clonotype was recorded only once. The CDR3 region has the DNA TGTGCCAGCAGTGAGAGGGTTGGAAACACCATATATTTT. Amino acid sequence: CASSERVGNTIYF. The chain is built from TRBV2 and TRBJ1-3; D ambiguous. This CDR3 region has 13 residues. The germline V gene encodes CDR1 SNHLY and CDR2 FYNNEI. Trimming took 3 bases from V and 3 from J, leaving 6 bases between them.

The chain has TRBV18 and TRBJ2-1; tentative D call: TRBD1 (6 bases). The ends were cut back, 3 bases at V and 0 bases at J, with 18 bases in the middle. CDR3 length equals 18 residues. Germline V gives CDR1 KGHSH, CDR2 LQKENI. The CDR3 DNA sequence: TGTGCCAGCTCACCGCCCATGGCAGGGGCTAGCTCCTACAATGAGCAGTTCTTC. This sequence encodes CASSPPMAGASSYNEQFF.